This T cell receptor (beta chain) was sequenced for a study of beta chain features in type 1 diabetes listed by TCRdb under 2018. Regarding the study in general: Patients and healthy donors did not differ in mean age, gender distribution, total cell number or subset yield. A total of about 100,000,000 sorted cells were examined across all samples, and RNA yield correlated strongly with the number of cells per subset. The study compared the TCRB repertoires of sorted circulating CD4+ T cell subsets in recently diagnosed type 1 diabetes patients with those in matched healthy donors. Naive and central memory subsets were obtained from all 28 donors, but regulatory and stem cell-like memory subsets were isolated from only 8 patients and roughly eight healthy donors.

Study-wide conclusions, independent of this receptor: Because cDNA rather than genomic DNA was sequenced, highly expressing activated cells could have been over-represented, although no difference in activation and CD3 levels was found between groups. Patients with type 1 diabetes made fewer insertions and deleted more nucleotides at VDJ recombination sites, implying thymic rearrangement abnormalities. Type 1 diabetes patients showed a moderate but significant shortening of TCRB CDR3 length in all four CD4+ subsets. PCR might favor shorter templates, but patient and control samples were amplified and corrected together, so any skew would affect both groups equally. Only small numbers of individuals were included in the HLA sub-analyses, which left unresolved whether HLA type had any influence on TCRB rearrangement. The naive, central memory and regulatory TCRB repertoires appeared to resemble one another more closely among patients than among healthy donors.

Each donor gave one peripheral blood draw, roughly 120 mL on average, collected into heparinised tubes. Using a panel that included CD45RO, CCR7, CD25, CD127, CD95 and CD27, naive, central memory, regulatory and stem cell-like memory CD4+ T cells were sorted on a BD FACSAria II. Every sorted population had a purity above 95%. PBMCs were isolated right away by Lymphoprep density gradient centrifugation and were stained directly, without culture. To minimize batch effects, samples were stained and sorted in pairs, one healthy donor with one patient per experiment. In regard to this clone: Its antigen target is currently unknown. No per-base quality is available; no much larger clone lies one base away.

The High Capacity cDNA Reverse Transcription Kit was used to reverse transcribe all of the isolated RNA, meaning that expressed TCRB transcripts were what got sequenced. Deep immunoSEQ sequencing was performed on naive, central memory and regulatory T cell samples, with an average of around 3.5 million total reads per sample. Sorted cells were lysed in RLT buffer, and RNA was extracted using DNase-treated RNeasy Micro or Mini kits according to cell number. Each cell subset was processed on its own to prevent cross-contamination, while patient and healthy donor samples were processed together. TCRB sequences were amplified from cDNA with the immunoSEQ multiplex PCR, producing 87-bp fragments spanning the CDR3 region. The amplicons were sequenced using the Illumina HiSeq platform. In the authors' own workflow: PCR bias was corrected computationally using synthetic template baselines, and reads within Hamming distance 2 were collapsed, with unmergeable singletons discarded. Reads were aligned to IMGT to assign V, D and J genes, CDR3 length, and insertions or deletions at six rearrangement sites. Within each subset, clonotype counts were normalized to the number of sorted cells before true diversity and Gini coefficients were calculated with the tcR R package. Repertoire sharing was quantified using the overlap coefficient calculated on TCRB nucleotide sequences. As a proxy for the pre-selection repertoire, out-of-frame TCRB sequences from naive cells were analyzed. TCRdb took over this immuneACCESS table, retaining in-frame rearrangements with V and J assigned. Such tables are incomplete; in checked studies, under half of the missing clones stem from an unresolved V gene, and the remainder is unexplained. The V and J calls and the clone size are those of that table, but D and trimming were determined from the DNA. In this sample the table shows around 400,000 clones, roughly 13% of which occur a single time. The leading ten clones occupy under 0.02% of the sample.

This clonotype was obtained from a man younger than 30 in good health. The material sequenced was naive CD4+ T cells from blood. The intended sense of this specimen's cell subset or site label: true naive CD4+ T cells.

At the DNA level, the sequence is TGTGCCTGGGACGGCGGGACCCCAACTAATGAAAAACTGTTTTTT. Translated, it gives CAWDGGTPTNEKLFF. Rearrangement joined TRBV30 to TRBJ1-4; a tentative D match to TRBD1 spans 5 bases. Trimming costs V 5 bases and J 0 bases, and their ends lie 13 bases apart. CDR3 length: 15 amino acids, cysteine to phenylalanine. Just CDR3 DNA is preserved here, 45 bases in frame from base 1. CDR1 GTSNPN and CDR2 SVGIG are derived from the germline V gene (reference sequence).